This T cell receptor beta chain comes out of a study of T cell repertoires in cytomegalovirus infection. Study-wide background: It was the public TCR beta signatures that indicated both CMV infection and matching HLA type. General study points: The ex vivo response was dominated by HLA-C-restricted CMV-specific TCR beta clonotypes. Carriers of CMV plus the relevant HLA were identified by cumulative public TCR beta family frequency.

CDR3 length: 12 residues. The V end lost 5 bases, the J end lost 15 bases, and 17 bases lay between the germline ends. The germline CDR1 and CDR2 sequences are MGHDK and SYGVNS. Each CDR3 protein gets one entry after TCRdb re-called the reads with MiXCR. The data show 150,000 to 200,000 distinct CDR3 sequences, 28% seen once. In the case of this clonotype: The antigen is unknown.

This sequence joins TRBV25-1 and TRBJ2-1, with D possibly being TRBD1 (5 bases). The sequence was collected from a human donor in good health (CMV status not recorded). Some clones in this sample may be carry-over from other donors' samples. Source material: PBMCs. CDR3 nucleotides: TGTGCCAGCAGTACCAAACGAGACAGAACGTTCTTC. Translation gives CASSTKRDRTFF.